This T cell receptor (beta chain) was observed in a study of neurological immune-mediated disorders. Per germline, CDR1 SQVTM and CDR2 ANQGSEA. V trimming: 7 bases; J trimming: 6 bases; junction bases outside the gene matches: 4. The CDR3 loop spans 11 amino acids. 2 million PBMCs stored at -80 C were the source of the unsorted libraries. This clonotype was seen at least ten times. TCRdb re-called the 5' RACE reads with MiXCR, one entry per CDR3 protein. The sample holds around 50,000 distinct CDR3 sequences, around 3.6% seen once. The specimen sequenced was PBMCs. The TCR originated in a woman aged 25 to 39 with multiple sclerosis. The chain couples TRBV29-1 to TRBJ1-2; TRBD1 matches at 8 bases. This CDR3 reads CSARQGHGYTF. The CDR3, as DNA: TGCAGCGCCAGACAGGGGCATGGCTACACCTTC.